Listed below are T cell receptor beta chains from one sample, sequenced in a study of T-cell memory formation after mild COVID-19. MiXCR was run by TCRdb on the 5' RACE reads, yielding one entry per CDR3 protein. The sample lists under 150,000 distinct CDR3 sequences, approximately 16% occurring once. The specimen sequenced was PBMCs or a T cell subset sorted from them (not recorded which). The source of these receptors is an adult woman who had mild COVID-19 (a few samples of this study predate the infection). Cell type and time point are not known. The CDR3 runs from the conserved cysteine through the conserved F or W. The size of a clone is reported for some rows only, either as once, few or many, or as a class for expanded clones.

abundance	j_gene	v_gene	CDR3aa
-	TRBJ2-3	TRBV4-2	CASSQEDRSTDTQYF
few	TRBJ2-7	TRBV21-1	CASTNFRGRGAPYEQYF
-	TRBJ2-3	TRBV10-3	CAISDPPRGSDTQYF
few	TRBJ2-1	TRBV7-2	CASSLGGLAGNEQFF
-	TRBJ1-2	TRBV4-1	CASSQGTGPNYGYTF
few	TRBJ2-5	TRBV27	CASSSGILETQYF
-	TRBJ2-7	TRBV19	CASSISFPGEQYF
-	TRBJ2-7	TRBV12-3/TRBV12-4	CASRPGQTYEQYF
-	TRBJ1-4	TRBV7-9	CASSPTGDRGLFF
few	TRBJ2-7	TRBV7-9	CASSFIRDEQYF
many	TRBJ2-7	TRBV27	CASSRTGKEQYF
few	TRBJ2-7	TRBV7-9	CASSSGLASGSPAYF
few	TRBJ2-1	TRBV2	CASSDGEQFF